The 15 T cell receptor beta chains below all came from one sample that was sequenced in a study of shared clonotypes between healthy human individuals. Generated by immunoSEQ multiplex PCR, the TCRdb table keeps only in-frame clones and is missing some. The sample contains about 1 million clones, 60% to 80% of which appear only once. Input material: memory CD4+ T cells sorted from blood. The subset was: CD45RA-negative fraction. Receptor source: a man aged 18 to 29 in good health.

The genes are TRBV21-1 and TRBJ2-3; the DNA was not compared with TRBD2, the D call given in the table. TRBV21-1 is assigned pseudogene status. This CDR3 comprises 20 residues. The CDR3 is CASSKAKGLSGREKGDTQYF. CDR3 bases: TGTGCCAGCAGCAAAGCAAAGGGCCTTAGCGGGAGGGAAAAAGGAGATACGCAGTATTTT.

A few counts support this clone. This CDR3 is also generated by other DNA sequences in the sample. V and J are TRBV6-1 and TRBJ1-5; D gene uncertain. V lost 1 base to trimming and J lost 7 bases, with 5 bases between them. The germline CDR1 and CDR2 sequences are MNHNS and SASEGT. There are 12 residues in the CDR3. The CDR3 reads CASSEVRQPQHF. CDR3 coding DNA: TGTGCCAGCAGTGAAGTTAGGCAGCCCCAGCATTTT.

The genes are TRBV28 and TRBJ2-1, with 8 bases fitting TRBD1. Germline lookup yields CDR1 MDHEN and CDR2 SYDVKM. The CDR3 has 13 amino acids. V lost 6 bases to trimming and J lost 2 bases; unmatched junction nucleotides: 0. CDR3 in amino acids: CASRGQAYNEQFF. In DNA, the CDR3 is TGTGCCAGCAGGGGACAGGCCTACAATGAGCAGTTCTTC.

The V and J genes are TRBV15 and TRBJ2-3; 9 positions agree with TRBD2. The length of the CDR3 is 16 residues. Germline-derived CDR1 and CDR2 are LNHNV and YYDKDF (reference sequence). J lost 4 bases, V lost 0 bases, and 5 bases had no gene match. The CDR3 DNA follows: TGTGCCACCAGCAGAGATAGGACTAGCGCGTCAGATACGCAGTATTTT. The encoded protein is CATSRDRTSASDTQYF.

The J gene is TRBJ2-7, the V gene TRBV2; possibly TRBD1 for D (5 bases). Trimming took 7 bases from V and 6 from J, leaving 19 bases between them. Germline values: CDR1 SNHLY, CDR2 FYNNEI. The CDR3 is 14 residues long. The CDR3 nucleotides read TGTGCCAGCAAAGTTTCCCAGGGAAGGGGCGAGCAGTACTTC. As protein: CASKVSQGRGEQYF.

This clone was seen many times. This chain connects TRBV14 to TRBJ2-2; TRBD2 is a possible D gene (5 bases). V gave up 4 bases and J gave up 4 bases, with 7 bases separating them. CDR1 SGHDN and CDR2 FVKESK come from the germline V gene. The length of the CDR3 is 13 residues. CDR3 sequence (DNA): TGTGCCAGCAGCCCTCGGGGCACCGGGGAGCTGTTTTTT. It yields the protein CASSPRGTGELFF.

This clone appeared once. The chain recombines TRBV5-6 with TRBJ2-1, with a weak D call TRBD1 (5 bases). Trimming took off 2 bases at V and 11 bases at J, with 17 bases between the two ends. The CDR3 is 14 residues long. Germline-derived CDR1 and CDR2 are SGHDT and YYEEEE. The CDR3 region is CASSFDTGLGKQFF. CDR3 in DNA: TGTGCCAGCAGCTTTGATACAGGTTTAGGAAAGCAGTTCTTC.

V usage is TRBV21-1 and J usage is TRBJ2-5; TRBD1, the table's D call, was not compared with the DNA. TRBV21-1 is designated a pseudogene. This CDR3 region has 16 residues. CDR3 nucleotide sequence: TGTGCCAGCAGCAGAGAACAGGGAGAAGGGGGAGAGACCCAGTACTTC. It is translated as CASSREQGEGGETQYF.

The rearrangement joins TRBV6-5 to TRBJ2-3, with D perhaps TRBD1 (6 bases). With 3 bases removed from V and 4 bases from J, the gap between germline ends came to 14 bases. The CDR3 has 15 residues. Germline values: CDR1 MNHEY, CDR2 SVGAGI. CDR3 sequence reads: CASSYRQGLADTQYF. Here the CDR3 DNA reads TGTGCCAGCAGTTATAGGCAGGGGCTCGCAGATACGCAGTATTTT.

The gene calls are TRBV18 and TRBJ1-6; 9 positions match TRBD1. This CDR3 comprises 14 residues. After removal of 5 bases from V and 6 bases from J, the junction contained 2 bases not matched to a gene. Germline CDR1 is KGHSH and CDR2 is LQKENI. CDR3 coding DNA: TGTGCCAGCTCATCGGGACAGGGTAATTCACCCCTCCACTTT. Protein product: CASSSGQGNSPLHF.

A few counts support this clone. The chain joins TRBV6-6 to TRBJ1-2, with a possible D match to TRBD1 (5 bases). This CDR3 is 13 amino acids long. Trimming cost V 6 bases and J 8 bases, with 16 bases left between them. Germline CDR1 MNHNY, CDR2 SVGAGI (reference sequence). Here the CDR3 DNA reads TGTGCCAGCAGCCCTGGGTCAGGGAAAGGCTACACCTTC. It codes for CASSPGSGKGYTF.

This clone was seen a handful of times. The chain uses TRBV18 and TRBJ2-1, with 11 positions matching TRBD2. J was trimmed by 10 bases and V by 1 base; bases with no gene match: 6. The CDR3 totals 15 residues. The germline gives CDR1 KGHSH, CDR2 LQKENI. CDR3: CASSPLAGGRDEQFF. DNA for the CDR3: TGTGCCAGCTCACCACTAGCGGGAGGGCGGGACGAGCAGTTCTTC.

CDR3: CASSFTGKAGNTIYF. The CDR3 bases are TGTGCCAGCAGCTTTACAGGAAAGGCTGGAAACACCATATATTTT. The chain joins TRBV5-6 to TRBJ1-3, with D possibly being TRBD1 (5 bases). This CDR3 comprises 15 residues. CDR1 is SGHDT and CDR2 is YYEEEE in the germline V gene. The germline V and J ends were trimmed by 2 bases and 2 bases, with 11 bases remaining between them.

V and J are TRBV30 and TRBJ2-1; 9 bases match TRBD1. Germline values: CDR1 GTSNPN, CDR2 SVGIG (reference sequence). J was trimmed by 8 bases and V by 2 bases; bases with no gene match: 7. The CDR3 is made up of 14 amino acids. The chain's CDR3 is CAWSSDRGGHEQFF. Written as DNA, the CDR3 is TGTGCCTGGAGTTCCGACAGGGGGGGTCATGAGCAGTTCTTC.

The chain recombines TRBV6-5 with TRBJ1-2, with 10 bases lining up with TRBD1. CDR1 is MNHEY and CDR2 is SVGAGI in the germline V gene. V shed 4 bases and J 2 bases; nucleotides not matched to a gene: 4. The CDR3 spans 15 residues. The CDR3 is CASSSTGQGNYGYTF. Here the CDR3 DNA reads TGTGCCAGCAGTTCCACGGGACAGGGGAACTATGGCTACACCTTC.